This section outlines one T cell receptor beta chain sequence together with its context. Antigen: not known. The data belong to a study of shared clonotypes between healthy human individuals. General study findings and limits: At large depth, rarefaction still showed sorted-subset sequencing to be incomplete.

Investigators spread the genomic DNA of each subset evenly over several immunoSEQ plates. The method was immunoSEQ multiplex PCR; TCRdb's version includes in-frame clones alone and lacks a portion of them. The sample has about 1.1 million clones; around three quarters are singletons. The CDR3 has 15 residues. Trimming removed 1 base from V and 1 base from J, with 10 bases in between. Germline V gene sequence: CDR1 KGHSH, CDR2 LQKENI. The sequenced sample was memory CD4+ T cells from PBMCs. Subset defined: CD45RA-negative fraction. The genes are TRBV18 and TRBJ1-1; tentative D call: TRBD1 (6 bases). The receptor's source is a man between 18 and 35 years old in good health. Some clones in this sample may be carry-over from other donors' samples. In nucleotides, the CDR3 is TGTGCCAGCTCACCACAGGGGGGGAGGAACACTGAAGCTTTCTTT. It yields the protein CASSPQGGRNTEAFF.